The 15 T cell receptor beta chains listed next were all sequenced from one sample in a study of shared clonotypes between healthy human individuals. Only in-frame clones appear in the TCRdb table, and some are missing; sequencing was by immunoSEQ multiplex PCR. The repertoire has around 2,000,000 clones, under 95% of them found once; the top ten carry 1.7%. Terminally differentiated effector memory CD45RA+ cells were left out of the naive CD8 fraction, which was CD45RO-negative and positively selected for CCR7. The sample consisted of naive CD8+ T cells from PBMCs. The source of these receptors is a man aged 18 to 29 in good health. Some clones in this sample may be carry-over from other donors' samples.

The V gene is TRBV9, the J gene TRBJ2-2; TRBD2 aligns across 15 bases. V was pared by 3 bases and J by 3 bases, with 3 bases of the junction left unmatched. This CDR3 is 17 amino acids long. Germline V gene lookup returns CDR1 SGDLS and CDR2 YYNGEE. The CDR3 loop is CASSAGLAGGDTGELFF. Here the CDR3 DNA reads TGTGCCAGCAGCGCCGGACTAGCGGGAGGGGACACCGGGGAGCTGTTTTTT.

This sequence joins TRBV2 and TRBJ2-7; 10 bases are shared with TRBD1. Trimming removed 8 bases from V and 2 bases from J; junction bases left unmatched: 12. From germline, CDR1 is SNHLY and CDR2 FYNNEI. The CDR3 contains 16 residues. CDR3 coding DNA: TGTGCCAGCTCGTCGGGACAGGGGACGGTTCCCTACGAGCAGTACTTC. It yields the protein CASSSGQGTVPYEQYF. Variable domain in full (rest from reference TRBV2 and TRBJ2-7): EPEVTQTPSHQVTQMGQEVILRCVPISNHLYFYWYRQILGQKVEFLVSFYNNEISEKSEIFDDQFSVERPDGSNFTLKIRSTKLEDSAMYFCASSSGQGTVPYEQYFGPGTRLTVT.

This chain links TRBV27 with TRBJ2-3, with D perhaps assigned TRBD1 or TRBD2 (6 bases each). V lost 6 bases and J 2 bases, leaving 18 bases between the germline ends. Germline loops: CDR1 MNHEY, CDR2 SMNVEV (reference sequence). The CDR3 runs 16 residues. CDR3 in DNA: TGTGCCAGCAGGTTAACAGGGACTGGATTCACAGATACGCAGTATTTT. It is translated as CASRLTGTGFTDTQYF.

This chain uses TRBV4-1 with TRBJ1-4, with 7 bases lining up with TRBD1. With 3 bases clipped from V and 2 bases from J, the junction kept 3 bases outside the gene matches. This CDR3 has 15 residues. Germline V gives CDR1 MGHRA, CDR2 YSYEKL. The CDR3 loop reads CASSHQGGTNEKLFF. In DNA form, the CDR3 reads TGCGCCAGCAGCCATCAGGGGGGTACTAATGAAAAACTGTTTTTT.

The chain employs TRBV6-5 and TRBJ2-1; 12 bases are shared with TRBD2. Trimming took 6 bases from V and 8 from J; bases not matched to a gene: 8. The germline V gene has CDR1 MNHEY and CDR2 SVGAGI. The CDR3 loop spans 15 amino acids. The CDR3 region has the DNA TGTGCCAGCAGCGCCGGACTAGCGGGAATGTATGAGCAGTTCTTC. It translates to CASSAGLAGMYEQFF.

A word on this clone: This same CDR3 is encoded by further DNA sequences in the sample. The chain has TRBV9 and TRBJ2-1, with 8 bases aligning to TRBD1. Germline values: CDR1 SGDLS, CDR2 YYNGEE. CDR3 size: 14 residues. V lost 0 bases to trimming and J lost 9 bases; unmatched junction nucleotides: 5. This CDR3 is CASSVGGQGFEQFF. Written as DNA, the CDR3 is TGTGCCAGCAGCGTAGGAGGACAGGGTTTTGAGCAGTTCTTC. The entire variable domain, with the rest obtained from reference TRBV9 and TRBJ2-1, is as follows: DSGVTQTPKHLITATGQRVTLRCSPRSGDLSVYWYQQSLDQGLQFLIQYYNGEERAKGNILERFSAQQFPDLHSELNLSSLELGDSALYFCASSVGGQGFEQFFGPGTRLTVL.

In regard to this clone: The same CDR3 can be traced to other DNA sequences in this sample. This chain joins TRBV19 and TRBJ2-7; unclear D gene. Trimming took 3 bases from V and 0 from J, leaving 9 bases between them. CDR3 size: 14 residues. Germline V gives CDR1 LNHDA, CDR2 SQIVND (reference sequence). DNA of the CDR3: TGTGCCAGTAGTATCGCACGGAGCTCCTACGAGCAGTACTTC. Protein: CASSIARSSYEQYF.

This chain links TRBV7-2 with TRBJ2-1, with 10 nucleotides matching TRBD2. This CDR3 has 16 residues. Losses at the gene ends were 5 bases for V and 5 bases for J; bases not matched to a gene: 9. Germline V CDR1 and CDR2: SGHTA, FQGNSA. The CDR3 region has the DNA TGTGCCAGCAGCGACCAGCTAGCGGGAGTTAACAATGAGCAGTTCTTC. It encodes CASSDQLAGVNNEQFF.

The CDR3 DNA follows: TGTGCCAGCACCATTGGGACAGGCGTCTCCTACGAGCAGTACTTC. Amino acids: CASTIGTGVSYEQYF. This rearrangement joins TRBV7-6 to TRBJ2-7; 8 nucleotides match TRBD1. The CDR3 is 15 residues long. Trimming at V came to 7 bases and at J to 0 bases, leaving 8 bases not matched to a gene. Germline loops: CDR1 SGHVS, CDR2 FNYEAQ.

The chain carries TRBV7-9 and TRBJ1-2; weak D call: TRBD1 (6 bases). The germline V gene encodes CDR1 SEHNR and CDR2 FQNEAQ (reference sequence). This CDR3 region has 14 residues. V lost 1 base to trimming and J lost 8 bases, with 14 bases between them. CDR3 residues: CASSLVMGAGGYTF. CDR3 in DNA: TGTGCCAGCAGCTTAGTGATGGGGGCAGGAGGCTACACCTTC.

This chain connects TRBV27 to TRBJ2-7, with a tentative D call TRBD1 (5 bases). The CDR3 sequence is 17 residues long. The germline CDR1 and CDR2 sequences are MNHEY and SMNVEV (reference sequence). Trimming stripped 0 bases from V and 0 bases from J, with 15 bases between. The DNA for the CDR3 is TGTGCCAGCAGTTTATCCCTCGGAACAGGATTCTCCTACGAGCAGTACTTC. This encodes CASSLSLGTGFSYEQYF.

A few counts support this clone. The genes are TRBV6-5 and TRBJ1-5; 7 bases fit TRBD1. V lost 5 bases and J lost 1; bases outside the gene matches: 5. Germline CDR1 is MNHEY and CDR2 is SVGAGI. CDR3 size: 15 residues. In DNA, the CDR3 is TGTGCCAGCAGTCGGACAGGAAGCAGCAATCAGCCCCAGCATTTT. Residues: CASSRTGSSNQPQHF.

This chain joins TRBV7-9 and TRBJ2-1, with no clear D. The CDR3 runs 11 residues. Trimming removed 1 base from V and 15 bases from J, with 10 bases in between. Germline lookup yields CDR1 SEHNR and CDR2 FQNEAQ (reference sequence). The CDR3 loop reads CASSLDPQLFF. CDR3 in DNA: TGTGCCAGCAGCTTAGACCCCCAGCTGTTCTTC.

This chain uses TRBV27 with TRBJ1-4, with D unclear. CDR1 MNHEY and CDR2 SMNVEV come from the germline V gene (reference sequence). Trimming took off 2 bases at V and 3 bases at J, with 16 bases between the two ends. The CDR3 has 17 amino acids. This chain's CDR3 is CASSLREAYGANEKLFF. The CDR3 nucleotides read TGTGCCAGCAGTTTACGGGAGGCTTATGGTGCTAATGAAAAACTGTTTTTT.

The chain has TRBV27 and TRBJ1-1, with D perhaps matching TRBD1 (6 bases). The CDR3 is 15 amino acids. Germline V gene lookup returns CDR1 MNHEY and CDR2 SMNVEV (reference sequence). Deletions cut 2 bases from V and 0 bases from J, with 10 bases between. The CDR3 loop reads CASSLRDRMNTEAFF. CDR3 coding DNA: TGTGCCAGCAGTTTACGAGACAGGATGAACACTGAAGCTTTCTTT.